Below, 29 T cell receptor beta chains from the same sample are listed, as sequenced in a study of T cells in Graves' hyperthyroidism and ophthalmopathy. RNA transcripts provided the source from which TCR beta CDR3 regions were amplified. Primed by the HTBI set, a first-round RT-PCR was run on the TCR CDR3. TCRdb ran MiXCR on the multiplex PCR reads and lists one entry per CDR3 protein. The sample carries roughly 500,000 distinct CDR3 sequences, more than 11% recorded once. The sequenced sample was blood. The receptors were sampled from a woman younger than 45 with Graves' hyperthyroidism that later progressed to Graves' ophthalmopathy.

This clonotype was detected many times. This chain joins TRBV10-1 and TRBJ2-2; 10 bases align to TRBD2. V lost 8 bases and J lost 0; bases outside the gene matches: 3. Germline CDR1 reads WNHNN; CDR2 reads SYGVQD (reference sequence). The CDR3 extends over 15 amino acids. The CDR3, as DNA: TGCGCCAGCTCCGGGACTAGCGCGAACACCGGGGAGCTGTTTTTT. It yields the protein CASSGTSANTGELFF.

This clonotype was picked up many times. The chain combines TRBV29-1 with TRBJ2-7; a weak D match, TRBD2 (5 bases). The CDR3 sequence is 13 residues long. Germline CDR1 is SQVTM and CDR2 is ANQGSEA. The V end lost 7 bases, the J end lost 6 bases, and 19 bases lay between the germline ends. Written as DNA, the CDR3 is TGCAGCGGGGGTGAGGGCGCGGCGGGCGAGCAGTACTTC. This translates into CSGGEGAAGEQYF.

CDR3 bases: TGTGCCATCAGTGGGGGGGGACAGGGGACCGAGCAGTACTTC. This codes for CAISGGGQGTEQYF. The rearrangement uses TRBV10-3 and TRBJ2-7; 10 nucleotides match TRBD1. V lost 4 bases, J lost 6 bases, and 6 bases stayed unmatched. CDR3 size: 14 residues. CDR1 ENHRY and CDR2 SYGVKD come from the germline V gene.

This clonotype was detected ten times or more. The gene calls are TRBV20-1 and TRBJ2-5, with 10 bases lining up with TRBD2. Germline V gene sequence: CDR1 DFQATT, CDR2 SNEGSKA (reference sequence). V lost 5 bases to trimming and J lost 2 bases; unmatched junction nucleotides: 8. The CDR3 spans 15 residues. Written as DNA, the CDR3 is TGCAGTGCTCCACTTAGCGGGAGGTCACAAGAGACCCAGTACTTC. Translating gives CSAPLSGRSQETQYF.

This clonotype has more than one count but fewer than ten. The J gene is TRBJ2-3, the V gene TRBV6-2 or TRBV6-3, with D unresolved. This CDR3 has 12 amino acids. V was cut by 2 bases and J by 4 bases, with 4 bases left in between. Germline loops: CDR1 MNHEY, CDR2 SVGEGT. The CDR3 DNA sequence: TGTGCCAGCAGTTACAGCCCAGATACGCAGTATTTT. As protein: CASSYSPDTQYF.

This clonotype was recorded at least ten times. The chain couples TRBV2 to TRBJ2-7; a weak D match, TRBD1 (6 bases). The CDR3 runs to 14 residues. V was shortened by 6 bases and J by 3 bases, with 15 bases between the two germline ends. CDR1 and CDR2 (germline): SNHLY, FYNNEI. The chain's CDR3 is CASSERTEYYEQYF. CDR3 DNA: TGTGCCAGCAGCGAGAGGACAGAATACTACGAGCAGTACTTC.

V is TRBV2 and J is TRBJ2-7; D possibly corresponds to TRBD2 (5 bases). Trimming pared 8 bases from V and 6 bases from J, leaving 14 bases between. Germline values: CDR1 SNHLY, CDR2 FYNNEI. This CDR3 has 12 amino acids. CDR3: CASFRRRVEQYF. As DNA, the CDR3 is TGTGCCAGCTTTCGTCGGCGGGTCGAGCAGTACTTC.

This rearrangement joins TRBV20-1 to TRBJ1-1; D call uncertain. Germline CDR1 and CDR2: DFQATT and SNEGSKA (reference sequence). V dropped 0 bases and J dropped 3 bases, with 14 bases sitting between them. This CDR3 comprises 15 residues. CDR3 loop: CSARDKATGDTEAFF. For the CDR3, the DNA is TGCAGTGCTAGAGATAAAGCCACTGGGGACACTGAAGCTTTCTTT.

A few counts support this clonotype. One end of the junction is discordant with germline, which a read error may explain. The CDR3 region has the DNA TGTGCCATCAGTGATACAGGGAGGAAGGGGAACTTC. Translated: CAISDTGRKGNF. The gene calls are TRBV10-3 and TRBJ2-5; possibly TRBD1 or TRBD2 for D (6 bases each). Germline CDR1 is ENHRY and CDR2 is SYGVKD. The CDR3 is 12 residues long.

This clonotype was counted at least ten times. This chain uses TRBV28 with TRBJ1-4; possible D gene TRBD1, 5 bases. There are 13 residues in the CDR3. Germline-derived CDR1 and CDR2 are MDHEN and SYDVKM. The V end was cut by 7 bases, the J end by 8 bases, with 14 bases between. The CDR3 nucleotides are TGTGCCAGCAAATCAGGGCCCCCCGAAAAACTGTTTTTT. This gives the protein CASKSGPPEKLFF.

Worth noting for this clonotype: A read error may explain this, as a much larger clone is one base away. The genes are TRBV27 and TRBJ2-7, with 8 bases identical to TRBD2. CDR1 is MNHEY, CDR2 SMNVEV, per germline (reference sequence). The CDR3 totals 13 residues. This chain's CDR3 is CATKREMGYEQCF. The CDR3 DNA sequence: TGTGCCACCAAGCGGGAGATGGGCTACGAGCAGTGCTTC.

This clonotype was recorded a few times. The CDR3: CATSRDQHNEQFF. The CDR3 region has the DNA TGTGCCACCAGCAGAGACCAACACAATGAGCAGTTCTTC. The chain is built from TRBV15 and TRBJ2-1; D not certain. Germline V gene data show CDR1 as LNHNV and CDR2 as YYDKDF (reference sequence). Trimming shortened V by 0 bases and J by 5 bases, and 5 bases separated the two germline ends. The CDR3 is made up of 13 amino acids.

About this clonotype itself: A much larger clone lies one base from this, so it may be a read error. The chain carries TRBV5-1 and TRBJ1-1, with D unresolved. Trimming shortened V by 5 bases and J by 12 bases, and 17 bases separated the two germline ends. The CDR3 is 12 amino acids. The germline V gene has CDR1 SGHRS and CDR2 YFSETQ. The CDR3 region has the DNA TGCGCCAGCAGACGCGACACTGGAGAACCTTTCTTT. This gives the protein CASRRDTGEPFF. Full variable domain (outside the CDR3, taken from reference TRBV5-1 and TRBJ1-1): KAGVTQTPRYLIKTRGQQVTLSCSPISGHRSVSWYQQTPGQGLQFLFEYFSETQRNKGNFPGRFSGRQFSNSRSEMNVSTLELGDSALYLCASRRDTGEPFFGQGTRLTVV.

This clonotype was seen at least ten times. The chain combines TRBV7-9 with TRBJ2-7, with TRBD2 as a possible D gene (5 bases). Germline V gene data show CDR1 as SEHNR and CDR2 as FQNEAQ (reference sequence). V was cut by 6 bases and J by 0 bases, with 9 bases left in between. The length of the CDR3 is 13 residues. The CDR3 loop reads CASREVSSYEQYF. CDR3 DNA: TGTGCCAGCAGGGAGGTGAGCTCCTACGAGCAGTACTTC. Full variable domain (outside the CDR3, taken from reference TRBV7-9 and TRBJ2-7): DTGVSQNPRHKITKRGQNVTFRCDPISEHNRLYWYRQTLGQGPEFLTYFQNEAQLEKSRLLSDRFSAERPKGSFSTLEIQRTEQGDSAMYLCASREVSSYEQYFGPGTRLTVT.

The chain combines TRBV5-1 with TRBJ2-1, with D tentatively TRBD2 (6 bases). The ends were cut back, 4 bases at V and 9 bases at J, with 20 bases in the middle. Germline V gives CDR1 SGHRS, CDR2 YFSETQ. This CDR3 region has 15 residues. The chain's CDR3 is CASSISIPSAGEQFF. The CDR3, as DNA: TGCGCCAGCAGCATATCCATCCCTAGCGCGGGTGAGCAGTTCTTC. Using reference TRBV5-1 and TRBJ2-1 for the parts outside the CDR3, the full variable domain is KAGVTQTPRYLIKTRGQQVTLSCSPISGHRSVSWYQQTPGQGLQFLFEYFSETQRNKGNFPGRFSGRQFSNSRSEMNVSTLELGDSALYLCASSISIPSAGEQFFGPGTRLTVL.

Worth noting for this clonotype: A much larger clonotype is one base distant, so this may be a read error. The rearrangement joins TRBV3-1 to TRBJ2-7; TRBD1 might be the D (5 bases). The germline V gene encodes CDR1 LGHDT and CDR2 YNNKEL (reference sequence). V was pared by 5 bases and J by 2 bases, with 10 bases between. The CDR3 runs to 13 residues. As DNA, the CDR3 is TGTGCCAGCAGCTCCTCGGACACCTACGAGCAGTACTTC. This translates into CASSSSDTYEQYF.

This clonotype was recorded a few times. This chain uses TRBV9 with TRBJ2-5; perhaps D is TRBD1 or TRBD2 (5 bases each). CDR3 length equals 18 residues. Germline CDR1 reads SGDLS; CDR2 reads YYNGEE. V gave up 3 bases and J gave up 0 bases, with 21 bases separating them. CDR3 loop: CASSATLSGPGYQETQYF. The CDR3 DNA follows: TGTGCCAGCAGCGCTACCTTATCGGGACCAGGGTACCAAGAGACCCAGTACTTC.

This clonotype was recorded at least ten times. CDR3 DNA: TGTGCCAGCTCACCACCGGGGGGGACTAGCAATCAGCCCCAGCATTTT. It translates to CASSPPGGTSNQPQHF. This chain uses TRBV18 with TRBJ1-5; D possibly corresponds to TRBD1 (5 bases). Trimming pared 0 bases from V and 0 bases from J, leaving 9 bases between. The CDR3 consists of 16 residues. Germline assignment: CDR1 KGHSH and CDR2 LQKENI.

The sample holds many counts of this clonotype. The rearrangement links TRBV28 to TRBJ1-3; D is unresolved. The V end lost 2 bases, the J end lost 4 bases, and 15 bases lay between the germline ends. The CDR3 is 16 amino acids. Germline CDR1 is MDHEN and CDR2 is SYDVKM. Here the CDR3 DNA reads TGTGCCAGCAGTTTAGACTGGGCGAGTGCGGGAAACACCATATATTTT. Protein sequence: CASSLDWASAGNTIYF.

The rearrangement uses TRBV4-1 and TRBJ1-5; tentative D call: TRBD1 (6 bases). CDR1 is MGHRA, CDR2 YSYEKL, per germline. The CDR3 is 12 residues long. Between the trimmed V and J ends, which lost 1 base and 9 bases, there was a span of 7 bases. The CDR3 spells CASSQVQGPQHF. DNA of the CDR3: TGCGCCAGCAGCCAAGTACAGGGGCCCCAGCATTTT.

This clonotype was counted at least ten times. This rearrangement joins TRBV5-1 to TRBJ2-1, with 11 nucleotides matching TRBD2. V lost 5 bases, J lost 8 bases, and 0 bases stayed unmatched. Germline CDR1 and CDR2: SGHRS and YFSETQ. This CDR3 region has 12 residues. CDR3 protein: CASSSGRDEQFF. CDR3 DNA: TGCGCCAGCAGTAGCGGGAGGGATGAGCAGTTCTTC. The entire variable domain, with the rest obtained from reference TRBV5-1 and TRBJ2-1, is as follows: KAGVTQTPRYLIKTRGQQVTLSCSPISGHRSVSWYQQTPGQGLQFLFEYFSETQRNKGNFPGRFSGRQFSNSRSEMNVSTLELGDSALYLCASSSGRDEQFFGPGTRLTVL.

This clonotype was recorded many times. The J gene is TRBJ1-2, the V gene TRBV28; D is unresolved. The germline V and J ends were trimmed by 5 bases and 7 bases, with 20 bases remaining between them. CDR3 size: 15 residues. CDR1 and CDR2 (germline): MDHEN, SYDVKM. Here the CDR3 DNA reads TGTGCCAGCAGTCCCCGAACCTCGAACAGAGGTGGCTACACCTTC. Translating it yields CASSPRTSNRGGYTF.

This clonotype was detected many times. The chain carries TRBV5-1 and TRBJ2-2; 11 nucleotides line up with TRBD2. Germline assignment: CDR1 SGHRS and CDR2 YFSETQ. With V trimmed by 7 bases and J by 7 bases, 6 bases remained unmatched. This CDR3 is built from 14 residues. The CDR3 DNA follows: TGCGCCAGCGGGCTGACTAGCGGGAACGGGGAGCTGTTTTTT. It is translated as CASGLTSGNGELFF.

About this clonotype itself: This CDR3 is missing its conserved last phenylalanine or tryptophan, likely due to a read error. The rearrangement uses TRBV18 and TRBJ2-1; 8 bases agree with TRBD1. The germline CDR1 and CDR2 sequences are KGHSH and LQKENI. The CDR3 spans 15 residues. Unmatched junction bases numbered 2, after V lost 2 bases and J lost 2 bases. The CDR3: CASSPGQGTYNEQFY. In DNA, the CDR3 is TGTGCCAGCTCACCAGGACAGGGAACCTACAATGAGCAGTTCTAC.

This clonotype occurred many times. V and J are TRBV10-3 and TRBJ1-5; D may be TRBD1 (6 bases). The germline V and J ends were trimmed by 3 bases and 3 bases, with 12 bases remaining between them. Germline CDR1 is ENHRY and CDR2 is SYGVKD. This CDR3 is 15 amino acids long. This chain's CDR3 is CAISDRGMNNQPQHF. The CDR3 region has the DNA TGTGCCATCAGTGACAGGGGAATGAACAATCAGCCCCAGCATTTT.

This clonotype showed up many times. The V gene is TRBV12-5, the J gene TRBJ2-5; unclear D gene. The length of the CDR3 is 16 residues. Germline assignment: CDR1 LGHNT and CDR2 FRNRAP. Trimming cost V 0 bases and J 6 bases, with 17 bases left between them. The CDR3 coding sequence is TGTGCTAGTGGTTTGGTTGTGACCCCTGGCAGGAAGACCCAGTACTTC. Translation gives CASGLVVTPGRKTQYF.

The gene calls are TRBV30 and TRBJ2-1, with 8 bases aligning to TRBD1. Germline trimming cut 3 bases from V and 2 bases from J; bases unmatched to any gene: 6. The CDR3 has 15 amino acids. CDR1 GTSNPN and CDR2 SVGIG come from the germline V gene (reference sequence). CDR3 residues: CAWRDGQGPYNEQFF. CDR3 sequence (DNA): TGTGCCTGGAGGGACGGACAGGGACCCTACAATGAGCAGTTCTTC.

This clonotype was detected many times. This chain connects TRBV6-1 to TRBJ1-4; 7 bases agree with TRBD1. The CDR3 extends over 14 amino acids. Germline loops: CDR1 MNHNS, CDR2 SASEGT. V lost 5 bases to trimming and J lost 6 bases; unmatched junction nucleotides: 6. The CDR3 protein is CASSLRGPDEKLFF. The CDR3 DNA reads TGTGCCAGCAGTCTAAGGGGGCCGGATGAAAAACTGTTTTTT.

This clonotype was observed at least ten times. J is TRBJ2-2 and V is TRBV27, with a weak D call TRBD2 (6 bases). V lost 7 bases and J 7 bases, leaving 19 bases between the germline ends. The CDR3 is 15 amino acids. Germline V gene lookup returns CDR1 MNHEY and CDR2 SMNVEV (reference sequence). CDR3 nucleotide sequence: TGTGCCAGCACCTCCCCCGGGAGTCTAGGCGGGGAGCTGTTTTTT. It codes for CASTSPGSLGGELFF.